This T cell receptor (beta chain) was sequenced for a study of blood T cells in healthy people across ages. Turning to the study itself: Template switching caught about one barcoded beta molecule for each two T cells. Study-wide results and caveats: Versus aged donors, long-lived donors had higher diversity and more naive CD4+ cells.

Then a second PCR, running about 7 to 11 cycles, was carried out with a sample-barcoded 5' primer and a J-beta primer mix. Each CDR3 protein is one row after TCRdb ran MiXCR on the 5' RACE reads. The sample comprises hundreds of thousands of distinct CDR3 sequences, approximately 29% of which are singletons, and 15% rests with the top ten. About 10 milliliters of peripheral blood were drawn from each donor into EDTA-treated tubes. CDR1 SGHRS and CDR2 YFSETQ come from the germline V gene. The CDR3 is 13 amino acids. The germline V and J ends were trimmed by 1 base and 4 bases, with 8 bases remaining between them. Comments on this clonotype: The target antigen is unknown.

The gene calls are TRBV5-1 and TRBJ2-5, with TRBD1 as a possible D gene (5 bases). The sample taken for sequencing was blood. This clonotype was obtained from an elderly woman in good health. This CDR3 reads CASSLYRGETQYF. The CDR3 nucleotides are TGCGCCAGCAGCTTGTATAGGGGAGAGACCCAGTACTTC.